This T cell receptor (beta chain) was retrieved from a study of blood T cell repertoires in COVID-19. Study-wide background: From the United States, Italy and Spain came samples of acute and convalescent COVID-19.

Sequencing was performed with immunoSEQ multiplex PCR; in TCRdb, only in-frame clones are kept and a portion is missing. The sample has 25,000 to 35,000 clones; about 91% are singletons. Germline V gives CDR1 MNHEY, CDR2 SVGEGT. The V segment lost 2 bases and the J segment 5 bases; nucleotides outside the gene matches: 3. The CDR3 sequence is 16 residues long. The source is a human donor with acute or convalescent COVID-19. The donor label of this sample is uncertain. Input material: peripheral blood. The rearrangement links TRBV6-2 or TRBV6-3 to TRBJ2-5, with 15 nucleotides matching TRBD2. In DNA, the CDR3 is TGTGCCAGCAGTTACCCAGGACTAGCGGGGGGGGAGACCCAGTACTTC. Amino acid sequence: CASSYPGLAGGETQYF.